This entry is about one T cell receptor beta chain. The data were obtained in a study of CD8 T cells in Susac syndrome. CD8+ and CD4+ blood T cells underwent TCR beta sequencing. Random hexamers were used to reverse transcribe 0.5 to 1 ug of RNA. TCRdb used MiXCR to reprocess the immunoSEQ multiplex PCR reads, holding one entry per CDR3 protein. The table lists some 300,000 distinct CDR3 sequences, around nine tenths of them singletons. The CDR3 runs to 15 residues. Germline loops: CDR1 SGHTA, CDR2 FQGNSA. The junction had 5 bases not matched to a gene; V was cut back by 3 bases and J by 2 bases. The sample was CD8+ T cells from PBMCs. The chain has TRBV7-2 and TRBJ2-5, with TRBD2 matching over 8 bases. The source is a human donor with multiple sclerosis. DNA for the CDR3: TGTGCCAGCAGCTTGGCGGGAGGAGTACAAGAGACCCAGTACTTC. Amino acid sequence: CASSLAGGVQETQYF.